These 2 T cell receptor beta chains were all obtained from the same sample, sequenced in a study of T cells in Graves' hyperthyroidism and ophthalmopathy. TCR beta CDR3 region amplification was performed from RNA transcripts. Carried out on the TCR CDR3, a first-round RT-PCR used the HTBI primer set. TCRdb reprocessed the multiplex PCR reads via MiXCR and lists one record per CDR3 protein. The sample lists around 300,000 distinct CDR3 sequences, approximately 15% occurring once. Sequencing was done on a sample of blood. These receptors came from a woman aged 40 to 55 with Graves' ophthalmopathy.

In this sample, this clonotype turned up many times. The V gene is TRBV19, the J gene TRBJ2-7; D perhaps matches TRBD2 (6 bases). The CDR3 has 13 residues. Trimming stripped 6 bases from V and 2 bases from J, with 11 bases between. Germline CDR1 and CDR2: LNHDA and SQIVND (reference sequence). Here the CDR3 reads CASSLAPTYEQYF. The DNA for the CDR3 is TGTGCCAGTAGCCTAGCGCCGACCTACGAGCAGTACTTC. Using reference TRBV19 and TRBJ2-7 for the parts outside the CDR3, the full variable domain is DGGITQSPKYLFRKEGQNVTLSCEQNLNHDAMYWYRQDPGQGLRLIYYSQIVNDFQKGDIAEGYSVSREKKESFPLTVTSAQKNPTAFYLCASSLAPTYEQYFGPGTRLTVT.

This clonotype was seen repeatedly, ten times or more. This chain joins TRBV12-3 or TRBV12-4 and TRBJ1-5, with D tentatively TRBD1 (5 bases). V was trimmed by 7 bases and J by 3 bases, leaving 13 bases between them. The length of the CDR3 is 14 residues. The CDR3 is CASTSRAYNQPQHF. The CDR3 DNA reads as TGTGCCAGCACCTCCAGGGCCTACAATCAGCCCCAGCATTTT.